This T cell receptor beta chain was recovered during a study of blood T cell repertoires in COVID-19. Overall study context: Nucleic acid was either cDNA or gDNA, and it came from T cells, B-cell-depleted T cells, or PBMCs.

As concerns this clone: Other DNA variants within this sample encode the same CDR3.

Libraries were prepared by immunoSEQ multiplex PCR; TCRdb keeps only in-frame clonotypes and omits some of them. This sample carries under 150,000 clones, approximately 91% of them seen once, and the ten largest clones take 7.5% to 9.5%. This CDR3 comprises 13 residues. Germline V gene sequence: CDR1 KGHSH, CDR2 LQKENI. V was trimmed by 3 bases and J by 1 base, leaving 6 bases between them. The specimen sequenced was peripheral blood. This chain links TRBV18 with TRBJ2-5, with unresolved D. This receptor was taken from a woman in her sixties or seventies who had recovered from COVID-19. CDR3 nucleotide sequence: TGTGCCAGCTCACCGGGCAGCCAAGAGACCCAGTACTTC. Translated, it gives CASSPGSQETQYF. Full variable domain (missing parts from reference TRBV18 and TRBJ2-5): NAGVMQNPRHLVRRRGQEARLRCSPMKGHSHVYWYRQLPEEGLKFMVYLQKENIIDESGMPKERFSAEFPKEGPSILRIQQVVRGDSAAYFCASSPGSQETQYFGPGTRLLVL.